These 18 T cell receptor beta chains were all obtained from the same sample, sequenced in a study of beta chain features in type 1 diabetes. Expressed TCRB transcripts were sequenced because the isolated RNA had all been reverse transcribed beforehand. Sequenced by immunoSEQ multiplex PCR; TCRdb stores in-frame clones only, minus some. The data show about 290,000 clones, 7% to 9% seen once. The sample taken for sequencing was central memory CD4+ T cells from blood. The receptors stem from a woman aged 18-30 years in good health.

The genes are TRBV4-2 and TRBJ1-1, with D possibly TRBD1 on 5 matching bases. With 0 bases removed from V and 3 bases from J, the gap between germline ends came to 11 bases. Germline V CDR1 and CDR2: LGHNA, YNFKEQ. The CDR3 is 15 amino acids. The CDR3 sequence: CASSQEVGGDTEAFF. CDR3 nucleotide sequence: TGTGCCAGCAGCCAAGAAGTGGGGGGGGACACTGAAGCTTTCTTT.

The CDR3 bases are TGTGCCAGCAGCGCAGGGCCGGGACACAATAATGAAAAACTGTTTTTT. It encodes CASSAGPGHNNEKLFF. This rearrangement joins TRBV9 to TRBJ1-4; D might be TRBD1 (6 bases). The V gene's germline CDR1 is SGDLS and CDR2 YYNGEE. Trimming cost V 3 bases and J 4 bases, with 16 bases left between them. CDR3 length: 16 residues. Using reference TRBV9 and TRBJ1-4 for the parts outside the CDR3, the full variable domain is DSGVTQTPKHLITATGQRVTLRCSPRSGDLSVYWYQQSLDQGLQFLIQYYNGEERAKGNILERFSAQQFPDLHSELNLSSLELGDSALYFCASSAGPGHNNEKLFFGSGTQLSVL.

This clone was seen only a few times. The J gene is TRBJ2-3, the V gene TRBV19; either TRBD1 or TRBD2 may supply D (5 bases each). V dropped 3 bases and J dropped 0 bases, with 7 bases sitting between them. Germline CDR1 LNHDA, CDR2 SQIVND (reference sequence). The CDR3 has 14 amino acids. The DNA for the CDR3 is TGTGCCAGTAGTATTGGGACGAGCACAGATACGCAGTATTTT. Its translation: CASSIGTSTDTQYF.

The chain has TRBV18 and TRBJ2-4, with D uncertain. The CDR3 runs to 17 residues. Germline CDR1 is KGHSH and CDR2 is LQKENI. Trimming shortened V by 2 bases and J by 0 bases, and 14 bases separated the two germline ends. This CDR3 is CASSPIGQASAKNIQYF. In DNA form, the CDR3 reads TGTGCCAGCTCACCAATCGGCCAGGCTTCAGCCAAAAACATTCAGTACTTC.

The chain has TRBV4-3 and TRBJ1-1, with no clear D. Germline-derived CDR1 and CDR2 are LGHNA and YSLEER. V was pared by 8 bases and J by 8 bases, with 15 bases between. CDR3 length: 12 residues. This CDR3 reads CASGVRPGEAFF. CDR3 DNA sequence: TGCGCCAGCGGAGTTCGACCCGGAGAAGCTTTCTTT.

In nucleotides, the CDR3 is TGTGCCAGCAGCCCCCCTGGGGGGGCTTATGGCTACACCTTC. Its translation is CASSPPGGAYGYTF. The gene calls are TRBV14 and TRBJ1-2; TRBD1 is a possible D gene (6 bases). Germline V gene sequence: CDR1 SGHDN, CDR2 FVKESK. Between the trimmed V and J ends, which lost 4 bases and 5 bases, there was a span of 14 bases. The CDR3 runs 14 residues.

This clone was counted ten times or more. The gene calls are TRBV7-2 and TRBJ1-1; TRBD1 matches 7 bases. J lost 2 bases, V lost 5 bases, and 5 bases had no gene match. The germline CDR1 and CDR2 sequences are SGHTA and FQGNSA. CDR3 length: 14 amino acids. CDR3 nucleotides: TGTGCCAGCAGCCCAGGGGGGGTAAACACTGAAGCTTTCTTT. This codes for CASSPGGVNTEAFF.

This clone appeared a few times. The chain combines TRBV6-5 with TRBJ2-3; the match to TRBD1 covers 8 bases. This CDR3 contains 14 residues. Germline trimming cut 6 bases from V and 4 bases from J; bases unmatched to any gene: 6. CDR1 is MNHEY and CDR2 is SVGAGI in the germline V gene. This CDR3 reads CASSRTGNPDTQYF. CDR3 nucleotides: TGTGCCAGCAGCCGGACAGGGAATCCAGATACGCAGTATTTT.

This clone has only a few counts. The rearrangement joins TRBV29-1 to TRBJ1-4; D may be TRBD1 (6 bases). The V gene lost 3 bases and the J gene lost 5 bases, with 13 bases spanning the gap. Per germline, CDR1 SQVTM and CDR2 ANQGSEA. The CDR3 is 14 amino acids. DNA of the CDR3: TGCAGCGTTGAGTTGGCAGGGGTAAATGAAAAACTGTTTTTT. This gives the protein CSVELAGVNEKLFF. The full variable domain, rest sourced from reference TRBV29-1 and TRBJ1-4, is SAVISQKPSRDICQRGTSLTIQCQVDSQVTMMFWYRQQPGQSLTLIATANQGSEATYESGFVIDKFPISRPNLTFSTLTVSNMSPEDSSIYLCSVELAGVNEKLFFGSGTQLSVL.

The chain links TRBV6-1 to TRBJ2-7; D remains unclear. CDR3 length: 13 residues. The V gene lost 2 bases and the J gene lost 2 bases, with 7 bases spanning the gap. From germline, CDR1 is MNHNS and CDR2 SASEGT. CDR3 residues: CASSELGTYEQYV. In DNA form, the CDR3 reads TGTGCCAGCAGTGAATTAGGTACCTACGAGCAGTACGTC.

This clone has a handful of counts. Its ends do not fully match the called genes, so a read error is possible. This chain joins TRBV7-2 and TRBJ2-1; TRBD2 matches at 10 bases. Germline CDR1 SGHTA, CDR2 FQGNSA. The CDR3 is 16 amino acids. As DNA, the CDR3 is TGTGCCAGCAGCTTAAGCGGGGGGGCCTCCCACAATGAGCAGTTCTTC. It specifies CASSLSGGASHNEQFF.

This chain connects TRBV30 to TRBJ1-2, with D unresolved. The germline CDR1 and CDR2 sequences are GTSNPN and SVGIG (reference sequence). Trimming removed 0 bases from V and 8 bases from J, with 10 bases in between. There are 12 residues in the CDR3. The CDR3 spells CAWSVRSAGYTF. The CDR3 region has the DNA TGTGCCTGGAGTGTACGGTCTGCGGGCTACACCTTC.

This clone was counted ten times or more. This chain connects TRBV4-3 to TRBJ2-5, with 10 positions matching TRBD2. The germline gives CDR1 LGHNA, CDR2 YSLEER. This CDR3 is 15 amino acids long. V dropped 0 bases and J dropped 4; count of bases not matched to a gene: 2. The CDR3 spells CASSQDLAGVETQYF. The CDR3 coding sequence is TGCGCCAGCAGCCAAGATCTAGCGGGAGTAGAGACCCAGTACTTC.

Only a few counts were recorded for this clone. The chain combines TRBV2 with TRBJ2-7, with unresolved D. CDR1 and CDR2 from the germline V gene are SNHLY and FYNNEI. The germline V and J ends were trimmed by 3 bases and 6 bases, with 15 bases remaining between them. The CDR3 is 14 residues long. In DNA form, the CDR3 reads TGTGCCAGCAGTGATATGAAAGTTGGAATCGAGCAGTACTTC. It codes for CASSDMKVGIEQYF.

The J gene is TRBJ1-5, the V gene TRBV25-1, with D perhaps TRBD1 (5 bases). Deletions cut 5 bases from V and 6 bases from J, with 14 bases between. Germline V CDR1 and CDR2: MGHDK, SYGVNS. The CDR3 loop spans 14 amino acids. In DNA form, the CDR3 reads TGTGCCAGCAGTCCCGGGGCGAGGGGTCAGCCCCAGCATTTT. This encodes CASSPGARGQPQHF.

This clone was observed a few times. The rearrangement joins TRBV19 to TRBJ2-1, with a tentative D call TRBD2 (6 bases). The germline V gene has CDR1 LNHDA and CDR2 SQIVND (reference sequence). V shed 3 bases and J shed 1 base, with 13 bases lying between them. The CDR3 contains 16 residues. The CDR3 loop is CASSMGGLASYNEQFF. The CDR3 nucleotides read TGTGCCAGTAGTATGGGCGGGCTAGCGTCCTACAATGAGCAGTTCTTC.

The chain recombines TRBV4-1 with TRBJ1-2, with D hard to call. Germline lookup yields CDR1 MGHRA and CDR2 YSYEKL. V was clipped by 1 base and J by 4 bases, with 1 base between them. The CDR3 is 11 residues long. CDR3 loop: CASSQGYGYTF. The CDR3 nucleotides read TGCGCCAGCAGCCAAGGCTATGGCTACACCTTC.

The genes are TRBV5-1 and TRBJ1-1, with 7 bases identical to TRBD1. The V gene's germline CDR1 is SGHRS and CDR2 YFSETQ. CDR3 length: 14 residues. Losses at the gene ends were 4 bases for V and 6 bases for J; bases not matched to a gene: 9. This CDR3 is CASSRGQAAPEAFF. The CDR3 DNA sequence: TGCGCCAGCAGCCGCGGACAGGCGGCGCCTGAAGCTTTCTTT.